These 32 T cell receptor beta chains were sequenced from one sample in a study of CD8+ T cells in alopecia areata. Sample treatment: oral pan-JAK inhibitor, 5-10 mg twice daily. Extracted from the samples, RNA was reverse transcribed into cDNA to serve as the sequencing template. Assay: immunoSEQ multiplex PCR; the TCRdb copy retains only in-frame clones and omits some. Of 110,000 or so clones listed, roughly 50% are singletons. The material sequenced was CD4+ T cells sorted from blood, taken at week 24, from a patient treated with tofacitinib. The origin of the receptors is a human donor with alopecia areata.

This chain joins TRBV18 and TRBJ1-6; D is ambiguous. The CDR3 length is 15 residues. Germline loops: CDR1 KGHSH, CDR2 LQKENI. With 6 bases removed from V and 7 bases from J, the gap between germline ends came to 16 bases. Here the CDR3 reads CASSLLPRGNSPLHF. CDR3 sequence (DNA): TGTGCCAGCTCGCTCCTCCCGCGAGGAAATTCACCCCTCCACTTT.

This clone was picked up a small number of times. The chain links TRBV7-2 to TRBJ2-3; the match to TRBD2 covers 11 bases. J gave up 0 bases and V 4 bases, and 9 bases lay outside the gene matches. This CDR3 contains 18 residues. In germline, CDR1 is SGHTA, CDR2 FQGNSA. CDR3 in amino acids: CASSSRLAGLPSTDTQYF. The CDR3 DNA is TGTGCCAGCAGCTCTAGACTAGCGGGGCTGCCTAGCACAGATACGCAGTATTTT.

This chain uses TRBV13 with TRBJ2-3; maybe TRBD2 (6 bases). The CDR3 totals 15 residues. Germline CDR1 PRHDT, CDR2 FYEKMQ (reference sequence). V was shortened by 3 bases and J by 2 bases, with 12 bases between the two germline ends. CDR3 amino acids: CASSLQGGFTDTQYF. In DNA, the CDR3 is TGTGCCAGCAGCTTGCAGGGAGGCTTCACAGATACGCAGTATTTT.

This clone was found a few times. The chain couples TRBV19 to TRBJ1-5; 7 bases map to TRBD1. The trim removed 8 bases at V and 9 bases at J, leaving 7 bases unmatched. CDR3 length equals 12 residues. CDR1 is LNHDA, CDR2 SQIVND, per germline (reference sequence). CDR3 sequence reads: CASGRQGRPQHF. In DNA, the CDR3 is TGTGCCAGTGGACGACAGGGAAGGCCCCAGCATTTT.

This clone was counted only a few times. The chain uses TRBV6-6 and TRBJ2-7; 7 nucleotides align to TRBD1. CDR1 is MNHNY, CDR2 SVGAGI, per germline (reference sequence). The CDR3 has 13 residues. Trimming removed 5 bases from V and 2 bases from J; junction bases left unmatched: 3. The CDR3 region is CASSPTGPYEQYF. The CDR3 region has the DNA TGTGCCAGCAGTCCGACAGGGCCCTACGAGCAGTACTTC.

The chain couples TRBV4-3 to TRBJ2-3; D is ambiguous. Germline lookup yields CDR1 LGHNA and CDR2 YSLEER. This CDR3 is built from 15 residues. Deletions cut 5 bases from V and 3 bases from J, with 15 bases between. CDR3 sequence: CASSKRREGTDTQYF. DNA of the CDR3: TGCGCCAGCAGCAAAAGAAGGGAAGGAACAGATACGCAGTATTTT.

V gene TRBV2 combines with J gene TRBJ1-5; unclear D gene. Germline loops: CDR1 SNHLY, CDR2 FYNNEI. The CDR3 spans 15 residues. The germline V and J ends were trimmed by 1 base and 0 bases, with 7 bases remaining between them. In DNA form, the CDR3 reads TGTGCCAGCAGTGAAGGCCAGGATAGCAATCAGCCCCAGCATTTT. Amino acids: CASSEGQDSNQPQHF. Looking up the rest from reference TRBV2 and TRBJ1-5 gives the full variable domain: EPEVTQTPSHQVTQMGQEVILRCVPISNHLYFYWYRQILGQKVEFLVSFYNNEISEKSEIFDDQFSVERPDGSNFTLKIRSTKLEDSAMYFCASSEGQDSNQPQHFGDGTRLSIL.

This clone was seen a handful of times. V and J are TRBV5-1 and TRBJ2-2, with a weak D call TRBD1 (5 bases). CDR3 size: 14 residues. The germline gives CDR1 SGHRS, CDR2 YFSETQ. Trimming took off 2 bases at V and 4 bases at J, with 9 bases between the two ends. CDR3 amino acids: CASSFDSGTGELFF. In DNA form, the CDR3 reads TGCGCCAGCAGCTTCGACAGTGGCACCGGGGAGCTGTTTTTT. Together with reference TRBV5-1 and TRBJ2-2, the CDR3 gives the full variable domain: KAGVTQTPRYLIKTRGQQVTLSCSPISGHRSVSWYQQTPGQGLQFLFEYFSETQRNKGNFPGRFSGRQFSNSRSEMNVSTLELGDSALYLCASSFDSGTGELFFGEGSRLTVL.

This rearrangement joins TRBV2 to TRBJ2-1; TRBD2 aligns across 7 bases. V trimming: 6 bases; J trimming: 10 bases; junction bases outside the gene matches: 6. This CDR3 contains 12 residues. In germline, CDR1 is SNHLY, CDR2 FYNNEI. The CDR3: CASRRLAWEQFF. The CDR3 bases are TGTGCCAGCAGGAGACTAGCCTGGGAGCAGTTCTTC.

The chain links TRBV11-2 to TRBJ1-6, with TRBD1 as a possible D gene (6 bases). CDR1 is SGHAT, CDR2 FQNNGV, per germline. The CDR3 covers 16 residues. Trimming pared 0 bases from V and 9 bases from J, leaving 15 bases between. CDR3 bases: TGTGCCAGCAGCTTAGAGTGGGGGGCGCCGGGTTCACCCCTCCACTTT. Translated: CASSLEWGAPGSPLHF.

CDR3 loop: CASTPDSNSYNEQFF. Here the CDR3 DNA reads TGTGCCAGCACCCCTGACTCGAACTCCTACAATGAGCAGTTCTTC. V is TRBV6-1 and J is TRBJ2-1; no clear D. The CDR3 covers 15 residues. Trimming removed 7 bases from V and 0 bases from J, with 13 bases in between. CDR1 is MNHNS, CDR2 SASEGT, per germline.

J is TRBJ1-1 and V is TRBV6-6; D gene unclear. The germline gives CDR1 MNHNY, CDR2 SVGAGI (reference sequence). The CDR3 length is 13 residues. Trimming left V 7 bases short and J 2 bases short, with 11 bases between. CDR3 DNA sequence: TGTGCCAGCACCACCACAGATAACACTGAAGCTTTCTTT. It translates to CASTTTDNTEAFF.

A note on this clone: Other DNA variants within this sample encode the same CDR3. The V call is TRBV5-1, the J call TRBJ2-5; TRBD1 aligns across 7 bases. CDR1 and CDR2 (germline): SGHRS, YFSETQ. CDR3 length: 14 residues. The V gene end was trimmed by 0 bases and the J gene end by 3 bases; junction bases not matched to a gene: 2. CDR3 residues: CASSLDTGEETQYF. CDR3 nucleotides: TGCGCCAGCAGCTTGGACACAGGGGAAGAGACCCAGTACTTC.

This chain connects TRBV7-2 to TRBJ1-1; D is ambiguous. This CDR3 spans 16 amino acids. CDR1 is SGHTA and CDR2 is FQGNSA in the germline V gene. V lost 5 bases and J lost 1, with 17 bases in between. CDR3 region: CASSPRAAGGNTEAFF. The CDR3 DNA follows: TGTGCCAGCAGCCCTAGGGCGGCAGGCGGGAACACTGAAGCTTTCTTT.

As DNA, the CDR3 is TGCGCCAGCAGCCCGGGGACTAGCGGGGCCACAGATACGCAGTATTTT. Encoded protein: CASSPGTSGATDTQYF. The chain is built from TRBV5-1 and TRBJ2-3; 13 bases are shared with TRBD2. The trim removed 4 bases at V and 2 bases at J, leaving 4 bases unmatched. The CDR3 loop spans 16 amino acids. Germline CDR1 and CDR2: SGHRS and YFSETQ. Combining the CDR3 with reference TRBV5-1 and TRBJ2-3 gives the whole variable domain KAGVTQTPRYLIKTRGQQVTLSCSPISGHRSVSWYQQTPGQGLQFLFEYFSETQRNKGNFPGRFSGRQFSNSRSEMNVSTLELGDSALYLCASSPGTSGATDTQYFGPGTRLTVL.

This chain links TRBV5-4 with TRBJ1-2; D not resolved. CDR3 length equals 14 residues. V was trimmed by 0 bases and J by 4 bases, leaving 10 bases between them. Germline loops: CDR1 SGHNT, CDR2 YYREEE (reference sequence). The CDR3 DNA reads TGTGCCAGCAGCTTGGACGGGAAGGGCTATGGCTACACCTTC. This gives the protein CASSLDGKGYGYTF. The full variable domain, completed using reference TRBV5-4 and TRBJ1-2, is ETGVTQSPTHLIKTRGQQVTLRCSSQSGHNTVSWYQQALGQGPQFIFQYYREEENGRGNFPPRFSGLQFPNYSSELNVNALELDDSALYLCASSLDGKGYGYTFGSGTRLTVV.

V usage is TRBV29-1 and J usage is TRBJ2-7, with TRBD1 identical over 7 bases. The junction had 6 bases not matched to a gene; V was cut back by 1 base and J by 12 bases. This CDR3 comprises 11 residues. From germline, CDR1 is SQVTM and CDR2 ANQGSEA. The CDR3 DNA sequence: TGCAGCGTTGAAGCGACAGGGAGTACGTACTTC. This translates into CSVEATGSTYF.

V and J are TRBV4-1 and TRBJ2-3, with 8 bases fitting TRBD2. V trimming: 1 base; J trimming: 7 bases; junction bases outside the gene matches: 13. CDR3 length: 17 amino acids. Germline values: CDR1 MGHRA, CDR2 YSYEKL. The CDR3 DNA reads TGCGCCAGCAGCCAAGGAATACTAGCGGCGAAACTAAATACGCAGTATTTT. Amino acids: CASSQGILAAKLNTQYF.

This clone was counted between two and nine times. V is TRBV19 and J is TRBJ2-7; D possibly uses TRBD1 or TRBD2 (5 bases each). The germline gives CDR1 LNHDA, CDR2 SQIVND (reference sequence). Trimming left V 6 bases short and J 1 base short, with 10 bases between. This CDR3 has 13 amino acids. The CDR3 sequence: CASSRDRSYEQYF. DNA for the CDR3: TGTGCCAGTAGCAGGGACCGATCCTACGAGCAGTACTTC.

This clone came up a few times. V is TRBV5-1 and J is TRBJ1-3; D gene unclear. CDR3 size: 14 residues. Trimming took 1 base from V and 3 from J, leaving 8 bases between them. Germline V lookup: CDR1 SGHRS, CDR2 YFSETQ. The CDR3 loop is CASSLNSNGNTIYF. The CDR3 nucleotides read TGCGCCAGCAGCTTGAACAGTAATGGAAACACCATATATTTT. Together with reference TRBV5-1 and TRBJ1-3, the CDR3 gives the full variable domain: KAGVTQTPRYLIKTRGQQVTLSCSPISGHRSVSWYQQTPGQGLQFLFEYFSETQRNKGNFPGRFSGRQFSNSRSEMNVSTLELGDSALYLCASSLNSNGNTIYFGEGSWLTVV.

This clone was seen a handful of times. The V and J genes are TRBV5-4 and TRBJ1-2, with D uncertain. The CDR3 spans 14 residues. Looked up from germline, CDR1 is SGHNT and CDR2 is YYREEE (reference sequence). Trimming pared 1 base from V and 2 bases from J, leaving 9 bases between. CDR3 nucleotides: TGTGCCAGCAGCTTGAGCATATCAAACTATGGCTACACCTTC. Translating it yields CASSLSISNYGYTF.

The V gene is TRBV14, the J gene TRBJ1-1; D remains ambiguous. The CDR3 has 13 residues. Between the trimmed V and J ends, which lost 0 bases and 4 bases, there was a span of 6 bases. CDR1 is SGHDN, CDR2 FVKESK, per germline. In DNA, the CDR3 is TGTGCCAGCAGCCAAGATCTAAGCACTGAAGCTTTCTTT. The encoded protein is CASSQDLSTEAFF.

This clone was found a few times. The chain combines TRBV4-1 with TRBJ2-7; 12 nucleotides align to TRBD1. Trimming cost V 3 bases and J 6 bases; bases outside gene matches: 6. This CDR3 has 15 amino acids. Per germline, CDR1 MGHRA and CDR2 YSYEKL. CDR3 DNA: TGCGCCAGCAGCCAGCCCCGGGACAGGGGGCTCGAGCAGTACTTC. Translating it yields CASSQPRDRGLEQYF.

The gene calls are TRBV29-1 and TRBJ1-4; no clear D. Trimming left V 7 bases short and J 10 bases short, with 19 bases between. Germline-derived CDR1 and CDR2 are SQVTM and ANQGSEA. The CDR3 runs to 13 residues. CDR3 sequence (DNA): TGCAGCGCCGACCTTTTGGACGGAGGAAAACTGTTTTTT. Encoded protein: CSADLLDGGKLFF.

The chain is built from TRBV6-5 and TRBJ1-4; TRBD1 might be the D (5 bases). The germline V gene has CDR1 MNHEY and CDR2 SVGAGI. This CDR3 comprises 15 residues. Trimming took 0 bases from V and 7 from J, leaving 12 bases between them. The DNA for the CDR3 is TGTGCCAGCAGTTACTCGATAGTCGGGGGTGAAAAACTGTTTTTT. This encodes CASSYSIVGGEKLFF.

V usage is TRBV12-5 and J usage is TRBJ2-2; D gene uncertain. CDR1 is LGHNT, CDR2 FRNRAP, per germline. The CDR3 is made up of 14 amino acids. Trimming cost V 4 bases and J 4 bases, with 10 bases left between them. The CDR3 bases are TGTGCTAGTGGTTACAGCGACGGCACCGGGGAGCTGTTTTTT. Protein product: CASGYSDGTGELFF.

This clone has just one count. The chain employs TRBV30 and TRBJ2-7; D possibly corresponds to TRBD2 (6 bases). Trimming pared 0 bases from V and 0 bases from J, leaving 9 bases between. This CDR3 comprises 14 residues. CDR1 is GTSNPN, CDR2 SVGIG, per germline (reference sequence). The CDR3 DNA sequence: TGTGCCTGGAGTGTCGGCGGGGACTCCTACGAGCAGTACTTC. Its translation: CAWSVGGDSYEQYF.

This rearrangement joins TRBV30 to TRBJ2-3; 11 bases are shared with TRBD2. Trimming removed 2 bases from V and 0 bases from J; junction bases left unmatched: 7. The CDR3 sequence is 17 residues long. Germline CDR1 and CDR2: GTSNPN and SVGIG (reference sequence). This CDR3 reads CAWSRGTSGSSTDTQYF. For the CDR3, the DNA is TGTGCCTGGAGTCGTGGGACTAGCGGCTCCAGCACAGATACGCAGTATTTT.

This clone turned up a few times. The chain recombines TRBV7-2 with TRBJ2-3; 9 bases align to TRBD2. The CDR3 is 16 amino acids. Per germline, CDR1 SGHTA and CDR2 FQGNSA. Germline trimming cut 4 bases from V and 6 bases from J; bases unmatched to any gene: 11. Here the CDR3 reads CASSSAGTSRSDTQYF. The CDR3 DNA sequence: TGTGCCAGCAGCTCGGCCGGGACTAGCCGATCCGATACGCAGTATTTT.

The gene calls are TRBV30 and TRBJ1-2, with 10 bases lining up with TRBD1. V lost 6 bases, J lost 8 bases, and 6 bases stayed unmatched. The CDR3 totals 12 residues. The germline CDR1 and CDR2 sequences are GTSNPN and SVGIG (reference sequence). CDR3: CACQTGGEGYTF. The CDR3 DNA follows: TGTGCCTGCCAGACAGGGGGCGAAGGCTACACCTTC. Based on the CDR3 plus reference TRBV30 and TRBJ1-2, the full variable domain is SQTIHQWPATLVQPVGSPLSLECTVEGTSNPNLYWYRQAAGRGLQLLFYSVGIGQISSEVPQNLSASRPQDRQFILSSKKLLLSDSGFYLCACQTGGEGYTFGSGTRLTVV.

The chain links TRBV29-1 to TRBJ2-3; D may be TRBD1 (6 bases). V lost 3 bases and J 1 base, leaving 11 bases between the germline ends. The CDR3 consists of 14 residues. The germline V gene encodes CDR1 SQVTM and CDR2 ANQGSEA. CDR3 in DNA: TGCAGCGTTGATAGGACAGATCGCACAGATACGCAGTATTTT. Amino acids: CSVDRTDRTDTQYF.

This chain joins TRBV5-1 and TRBJ1-5; no clear D gene. Trimming removed 4 bases from V and 6 bases from J, with 17 bases in between. Germline CDR1 reads SGHRS; CDR2 reads YFSETQ. The CDR3 is 15 residues long. CDR3 sequence reads: CASSSTPGDGQPQHF. For the CDR3, the DNA is TGCGCCAGCAGCAGCACCCCAGGCGACGGTCAGCCCCAGCATTTT.